This T cell receptor (beta chain) was retrieved from a study of Ad26.COV2.S vaccination and SARS-CoV-2 variants. Study-level information: Dosing was one shot or two shots 56 days apart. Regarding the study as a whole: Spike-specific CD8+ and CD4+ T cell responses reportedly showed substantial breadth after vaccination.

A note on this clone: Antigen: not known.

V lost 2 bases and J lost 6; bases outside the gene matches: 3. The germline V gene has CDR1 GTSNPN and CDR2 SVGIG (reference sequence). The length of the CDR3 is 13 residues. Method: immunoSEQ multiplex PCR; TCRdb's copy keeps in-frame clones and lacks some. Of 250,000 to 300,000 clones in the sample, more than 75% were seen once. The treatment here: some 19 received Ad26.COV2.S at low or high dose, single or two shots; five or six received placebo; per-sample allocation not given. On day 63 after the first injection, vaccine and placebo recipients gave samples. This TCR was recovered from a person between 18 and 59 years old who received the Ad26.COV2.S COVID-19 vaccine or a placebo. The chain joins TRBV30 to TRBJ1-5; 8 nucleotides match TRBD1. The specimen comprised peripheral blood, sampled in a trial of Ad26.COV2.S vaccine versus placebo. This chain's CDR3 is CAWSPQGGQPQHF. DNA of the CDR3: TGTGCCTGGAGTCCACAGGGGGGTCAGCCCCAGCATTTT.